This record concerns one T cell receptor beta chain sequence. In Seattle, patients joined the study during active infection and were tracked longitudinally. The protocol was immunoSEQ multiplex PCR, while the TCRdb copy is restricted to in-frame clones and leaves out a portion. Seen here are about 73,000 clones, approximately 80% observed once, and the top ten hold approximately 2.3%. This sample stems from a study of blood T cell repertoires in COVID-19. Study as a whole: In each case, the material was cDNA or gDNA derived from T cells, B-cell-depleted T cells, or PBMCs.

The V end lost 5 bases, the J end lost 2 bases, and 13 bases lay between the germline ends. The CDR3 contains 15 residues. Per germline, CDR1 SNHLY and CDR2 FYNNEI. This chain links TRBV2 with TRBJ2-1; D call uncertain. The sequenced material came from peripheral blood. The sequence was collected from an older man with COVID-19, enrolled during active disease. The CDR3 nucleotides read TGTGCCAGCAGTCCAACTCAGGCTGCCTACAATGAGCAGTTCTTC. Translating it yields CASSPTQAAYNEQFF.